This T cell receptor (beta chain) was found in a study of multiple sclerosis patients with progressive multifocal leukoencephalopathy. Broader study findings: It is unclear whether the findings reflect JC virus infection or general immunocompromise.

The assay was run at survey level. Spiked into each PCR were synthetic inline TR CDR3 controls of all V-J pairings. Data came from immunoSEQ multiplex PCR; TCRdb stores just in-frame clones and leaves some out. The sample lists tens of thousands of clones, more than 75% occurring once. The time point is: before natalizumab initiation. CDR1 and CDR2 from the germline V gene are WSHSY and SAAADI. The CDR3 length is 14 residues. Trimming removed 5 bases at V and 8 bases at J, with 18 bases between. Of note for this clone: As yet, its antigen is unknown.

What was sequenced was PBMCs. The sequence came from a human donor with multiple sclerosis. The chain recombines TRBV10-2 with TRBJ1-2; D is perhaps TRBD1 (6 bases). In DNA form, the CDR3 reads TGCGCCAGCAGTCCCAACGGGGGGGCACGGGGCTACACCTTC. Protein product: CASSPNGGARGYTF.